This T cell receptor (beta chain) originates from a study of T cell responses to AZD1222 COVID-19 vaccine. Study results and caveats: Donors were mostly white British, more females; clonal diversity possibly underestimated. Elevations in Spike-specific TCR breadth and depth followed administration of two AZD1222 doses.

The data were produced by immunoSEQ multiplex PCR, yet TCRdb's version contains in-frame clones alone and is incomplete. The sample has about 180,000 clones, approximately 92% seen once; the top ten hold about 1%. With V trimmed by 1 base and J by 4 bases, 0 bases remained unmatched. The CDR3 loop spans 14 amino acids. CDR1 and CDR2 (germline): SGHVS, FQNEAQ. For this clone: Antigen: not known. This CDR3 is also generated by other DNA sequences in the sample.

The chain couples TRBV7-8 to TRBJ1-2; 10 bases agree with TRBD1. The sample here was peripheral blood, taken 28 days after the second dose of the MenACWY control vaccine. The TCR sequence derives from an adult who received the MenACWY meningococcal vaccine as a control. This CDR3 is CASSLGTGGYGYTF. The CDR3 coding sequence is TGTGCCAGCAGCTTAGGGACAGGGGGCTATGGCTACACCTTC.